These 10 T cell receptor beta chains came from one sample sequenced in a study of OX40 agonist ivuxolimab in advanced cancers. Only in-frame clones appear in the TCRdb table, and some are missing; sequencing was by immunoSEQ multiplex PCR. The repertoire holds 60,000 or so clones, with about 92% as singletons. The specimen comprised CD4+ or CD8+ T cells sorted from blood, sampled in a trial of the OX40 agonist ivuxolimab. These receptor sequences come from an adult with an advanced solid tumor such as melanoma, head and neck, liver or kidney cancer.

This chain uses TRBV9 with TRBJ2-2; D is unresolved. The CDR3 consists of 16 residues. CDR1 SGDLS and CDR2 YYNGEE come from the germline V gene. Trimming removed 0 bases from V and 0 bases from J, with 9 bases in between. CDR3 in amino acids: CASSVGYETNTGELFF. DNA of the CDR3: TGTGCCAGCAGCGTAGGCTACGAGACGAACACCGGGGAGCTGTTTTTT.

The chain combines TRBV15 with TRBJ1-2; TRBD1 might be the D (6 bases). Looked up from germline, CDR1 is LNHNV and CDR2 is YYDKDF (reference sequence). V lost 0 bases, J lost 3 bases, and 11 bases lay in between. This CDR3 is built from 15 residues. As DNA, the CDR3 is TGTGCCACCAGCAGAGATCGGGGACAATACTATGGCTACACCTTC. This encodes CATSRDRGQYYGYTF.

The sample holds a few counts of this clone. This chain links TRBV6-1 with TRBJ2-7; 10 bases are a match to TRBD2. The CDR3 has 12 residues. V lost 9 bases and J lost 4; bases outside the gene matches: 3. Germline V lookup: CDR1 MNHNS, CDR2 SASEGT. The CDR3 region is CASIAGGYEQYF. As DNA, the CDR3 is TGTGCCAGTATAGCGGGGGGTTACGAGCAGTACTTC.

The gene calls are TRBV18 and TRBJ2-7, with D possibly matching TRBD2 (6 bases). There are 12 residues in the CDR3. With 5 bases removed from V and 2 bases from J, the gap between germline ends came to 7 bases. Germline V gives CDR1 KGHSH, CDR2 LQKENI. The CDR3 DNA follows: TGTGCCAGCTCAGGGAGGACCTACGAGCAGTACTTC. This translates into CASSGRTYEQYF.

The V and J genes are TRBV5-6 and TRBJ2-3; possibly TRBD1 for D (5 bases). The germline V and J ends were trimmed by 4 bases and 0 bases, with 12 bases remaining between them. CDR3 length: 15 residues. The V gene's germline CDR1 is SGHDT and CDR2 YYEEEE. The CDR3 spells CASSRGAASTDTQYF. In DNA form, the CDR3 reads TGTGCCAGCAGCCGTGGGGCCGCGAGCACAGATACGCAGTATTTT. Using reference TRBV5-6 and TRBJ2-3 for the parts outside the CDR3, the full variable domain is DAGVTQSPTHLIKTRGQQVTLRCSPKSGHDTVSWYQQALGQGPQFIFQYYEEEERQRGNFPDRFSGHQFPNYSSELNVNALLLGDSALYLCASSRGAASTDTQYFGPGTRLTVL.

The J gene is TRBJ1-4, the V gene TRBV18; TRBD1 matches 10 bases. Germline V gene sequence: CDR1 KGHSH, CDR2 LQKENI. This CDR3 is 19 amino acids long. Losses at the gene ends were 4 bases for V and 0 bases for J; bases not matched to a gene: 11. CDR3 residues: CASSRRRPGQGSTNEKLFF. In nucleotides, the CDR3 is TGTGCCAGCTCACGAAGGCGGCCGGGACAGGGGTCAACTAATGAAAAACTGTTTTTT.

The rearrangement joins TRBV4-2 to TRBJ2-6; 14 bases map to TRBD2. The germline gives CDR1 LGHNA, CDR2 YNFKEQ. The V and J ends lost 3 bases and 0 bases, in that order; junction bases with no gene match: 13. This CDR3 region has 22 residues. In DNA form, the CDR3 reads TGTGCCAGCAGCCATATGACTAGCGGGGGGGCGGAGTCCAGCTCTGGGGCCAACGTCCTGACTTTC. It yields the protein CASSHMTSGGAESSSGANVLTF.

This clone was detected once. V usage is TRBV7-6 and J usage is TRBJ2-7; the D gene could be TRBD1 or TRBD2 (5 bases each). The germline CDR1 and CDR2 sequences are SGHVS and FNYEAQ. This CDR3 is built from 15 residues. V was pared by 5 bases and J by 3 bases, with 17 bases between. The CDR3 DNA sequence: TGTGCCAGCAGCCCCGGGGCGACCGCGAGCTACGAGCAGTACTTC. It encodes CASSPGATASYEQYF. Looking up the rest from reference TRBV7-6 and TRBJ2-7 gives the full variable domain: GAGVSQSPRYKVTKRGQDVALRCDPISGHVSLYWYRQALGQGPEFLTYFNYEAQQDKSGLPNDRFSAERPEGSISTLTIQRTEQRDSAMYRCASSPGATASYEQYFGPGTRLTVT.

The J gene is TRBJ1-2, the V gene TRBV27, with TRBD1 identical over 12 bases. The CDR3 length is 18 residues. Germline V gene data show CDR1 as MNHEY and CDR2 as SMNVEV (reference sequence). The junction had 11 bases not matched to a gene; V was cut back by 1 base and J by 5 bases. The CDR3 nucleotides are TGTGCCAGCAGTTTATTGAGCCCGGGACAGGGGGCGATATATGGCTACACCTTC. This codes for CASSLLSPGQGAIYGYTF.

This sequence joins TRBV5-6 and TRBJ2-1; 8 bases map to TRBD2. The CDR3 sequence is 18 residues long. V gave up 3 bases and J gave up 0 bases; unmatched junction bases: 11. The germline V gene encodes CDR1 SGHDT and CDR2 YYEEEE. CDR3 DNA sequence: TGTGCCAGCAGCTCCCCCCGGGGGGGAGCGAGCTCCTACAATGAGCAGTTCTTC. Encoded protein: CASSSPRGGASSYNEQFF. Complete variable domain (other parts from reference TRBV5-6 and TRBJ2-1): DAGVTQSPTHLIKTRGQQVTLRCSPKSGHDTVSWYQQALGQGPQFIFQYYEEEERQRGNFPDRFSGHQFPNYSSELNVNALLLGDSALYLCASSSPRGGASSYNEQFFGPGTRLTVL.